This T cell receptor (beta chain) appears in the sequencing data of a study of cytomegalovirus exposure and HLA in healthy donors. Primers included in the PCR were 60 Vbeta and 13 Jbeta primers. Profiling relied on immunoSEQ multiplex PCR, and the TCRdb table lists in-frame clones only, not all of them. This sample's table has approximately 130,000 clones. The V and J ends lost 1 base and 5 bases, in that order; junction bases with no gene match: 13. The CDR3 length is 18 residues. Germline V gives CDR1 SGHNT, CDR2 YYREEE (reference sequence). This TCR derives from a woman aged 55-69 years in good health and CMV-seronegative. Material: PBMCs. This chain connects TRBV5-4 to TRBJ2-7, with 12 nucleotides matching TRBD2. CDR3 protein: CASSLRATSGGKRDEQYF. DNA for the CDR3: TGTGCCAGCAGCTTGCGGGCAACTAGCGGGGGGAAGAGGGACGAGCAGTACTTC.